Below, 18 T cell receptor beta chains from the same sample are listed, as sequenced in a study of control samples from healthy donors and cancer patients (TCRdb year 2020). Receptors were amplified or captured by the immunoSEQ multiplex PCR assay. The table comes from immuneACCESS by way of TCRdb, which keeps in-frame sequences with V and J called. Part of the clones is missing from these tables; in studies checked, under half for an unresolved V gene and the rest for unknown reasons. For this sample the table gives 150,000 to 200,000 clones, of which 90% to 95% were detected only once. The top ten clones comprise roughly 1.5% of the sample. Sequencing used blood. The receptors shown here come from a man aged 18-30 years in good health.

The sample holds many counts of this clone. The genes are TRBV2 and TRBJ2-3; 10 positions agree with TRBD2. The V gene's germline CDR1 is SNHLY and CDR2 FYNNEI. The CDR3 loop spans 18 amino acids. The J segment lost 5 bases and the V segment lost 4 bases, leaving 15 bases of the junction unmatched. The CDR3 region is CASSVRIAGGSLGDTQYF. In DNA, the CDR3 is TGTGCCAGCAGTGTCCGAATAGCGGGGGGATCTCTGGGAGATACGCAGTATTTT.

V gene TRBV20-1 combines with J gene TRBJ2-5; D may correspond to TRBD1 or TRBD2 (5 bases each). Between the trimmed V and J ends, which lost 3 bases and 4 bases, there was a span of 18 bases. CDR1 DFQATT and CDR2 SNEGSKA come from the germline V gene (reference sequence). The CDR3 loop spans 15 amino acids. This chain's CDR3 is CSASPPGTWSETQYF. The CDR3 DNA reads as TGCAGTGCTAGTCCACCAGGGACGTGGTCAGAGACCCAGTACTTC.

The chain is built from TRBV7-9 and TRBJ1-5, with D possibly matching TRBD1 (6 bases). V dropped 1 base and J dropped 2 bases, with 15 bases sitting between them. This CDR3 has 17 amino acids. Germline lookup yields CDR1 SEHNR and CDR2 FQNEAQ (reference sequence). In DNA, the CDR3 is TGTGCCAGCAGCTTAGGGGCTGGGGGCAGGGGCAATCAGCCCCAGCATTTT. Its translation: CASSLGAGGRGNQPQHF. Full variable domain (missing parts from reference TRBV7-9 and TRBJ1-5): DTGVSQNPRHKITKRGQNVTFRCDPISEHNRLYWYRQTLGQGPEFLTYFQNEAQLEKSRLLSDRFSAERPKGSFSTLEIQRTEQGDSAMYLCASSLGAGGRGNQPQHFGDGTRLSIL.

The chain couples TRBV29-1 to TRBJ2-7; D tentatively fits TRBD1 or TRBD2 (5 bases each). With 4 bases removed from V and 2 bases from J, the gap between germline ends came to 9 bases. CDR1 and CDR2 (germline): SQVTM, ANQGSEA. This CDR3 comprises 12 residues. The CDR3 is CSVGQTTYEQYF. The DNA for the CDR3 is TGCAGCGTTGGACAGACTACCTACGAGCAGTACTTC.

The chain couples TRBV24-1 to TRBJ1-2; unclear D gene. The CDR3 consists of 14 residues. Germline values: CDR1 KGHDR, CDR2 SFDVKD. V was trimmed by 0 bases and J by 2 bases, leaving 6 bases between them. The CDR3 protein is CATSDLNKNYGYTF. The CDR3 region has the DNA TGTGCCACCAGTGATTTGAACAAAAACTATGGCTACACCTTC.

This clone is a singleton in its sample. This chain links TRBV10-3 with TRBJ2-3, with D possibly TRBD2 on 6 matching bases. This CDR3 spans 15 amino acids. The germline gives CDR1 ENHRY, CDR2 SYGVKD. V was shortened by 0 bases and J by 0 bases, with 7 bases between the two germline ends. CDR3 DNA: TGTGCCATCAGTGAGTCGGGACTTAGCACAGATACGCAGTATTTT. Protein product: CAISESGLSTDTQYF.

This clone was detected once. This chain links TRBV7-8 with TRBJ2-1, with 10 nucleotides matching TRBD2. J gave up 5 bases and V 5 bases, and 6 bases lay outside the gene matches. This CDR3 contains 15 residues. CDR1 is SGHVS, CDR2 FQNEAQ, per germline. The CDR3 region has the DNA TGTGCCAGCAGCCAACTAGCGGGACGGGACAATGAGCAGTTCTTC. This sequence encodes CASSQLAGRDNEQFF.

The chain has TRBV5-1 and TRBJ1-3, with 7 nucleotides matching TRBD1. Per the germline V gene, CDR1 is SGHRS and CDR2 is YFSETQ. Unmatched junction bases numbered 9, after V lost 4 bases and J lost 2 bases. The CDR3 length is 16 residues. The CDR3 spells CASSQGGTTPGNTIYF. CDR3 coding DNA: TGCGCCAGCAGCCAGGGGGGGACGACTCCTGGAAACACCATATATTTT.

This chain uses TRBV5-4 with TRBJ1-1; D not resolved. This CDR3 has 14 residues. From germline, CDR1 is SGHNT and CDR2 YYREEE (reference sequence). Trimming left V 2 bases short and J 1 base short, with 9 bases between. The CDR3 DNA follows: TGTGCCAGCAGCTTAGATCAGGCGAACACTGAAGCTTTCTTT. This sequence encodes CASSLDQANTEAFF.

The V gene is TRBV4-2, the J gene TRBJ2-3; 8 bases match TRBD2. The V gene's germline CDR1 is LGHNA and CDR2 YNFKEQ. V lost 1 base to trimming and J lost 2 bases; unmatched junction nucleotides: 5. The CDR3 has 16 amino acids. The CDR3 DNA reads TGTGCCAGCAGCCAAGGTGCGGGGGGCTCCACAGATACGCAGTATTTT. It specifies CASSQGAGGSTDTQYF.

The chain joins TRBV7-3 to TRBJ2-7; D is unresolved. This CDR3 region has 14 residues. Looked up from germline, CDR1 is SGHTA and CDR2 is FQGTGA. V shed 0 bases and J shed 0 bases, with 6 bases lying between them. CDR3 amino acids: CASSLTGPSYEQYF. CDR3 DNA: TGTGCCAGCAGCTTAACAGGACCCTCCTACGAGCAGTACTTC. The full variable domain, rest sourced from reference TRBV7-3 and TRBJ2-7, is GAGVSQTPSNKVTEKGKYVELRCDPISGHTALYWYRQSLGQGPEFLIYFQGTGAADDSGLPNDRFFAVRPEGSVSTLKIQRTERGDSAVYLCASSLTGPSYEQYFGPGTRLTVT.

In DNA form, the CDR3 reads TGCGCCAGCAGCGCCGGGAACAGGGGCGAAGGAAACACCATATATTTT. Its protein product is CASSAGNRGEGNTIYF. The genes are TRBV5-1 and TRBJ1-3; 7 bases are a match to TRBD1. The CDR3 extends over 16 amino acids. Per germline, CDR1 SGHRS and CDR2 YFSETQ. Trimming took 4 bases from V and 4 from J; bases not matched to a gene: 11.

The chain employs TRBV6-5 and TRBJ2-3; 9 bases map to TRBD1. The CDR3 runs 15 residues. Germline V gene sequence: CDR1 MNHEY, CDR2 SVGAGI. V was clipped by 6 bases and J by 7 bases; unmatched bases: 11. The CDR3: CASRASQGAANTQYF. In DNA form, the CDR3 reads TGTGCCAGCAGAGCATCACAGGGGGCCGCAAATACGCAGTATTTT.

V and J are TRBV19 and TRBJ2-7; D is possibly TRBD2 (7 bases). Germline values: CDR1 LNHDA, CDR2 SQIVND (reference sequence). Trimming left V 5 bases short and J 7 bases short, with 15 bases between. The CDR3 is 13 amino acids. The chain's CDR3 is CASSPRRGGEQYF. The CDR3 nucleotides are TGTGCCAGTAGTCCCCGAAGGGGGGGAGAGCAGTACTTC. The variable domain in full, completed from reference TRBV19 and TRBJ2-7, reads DGGITQSPKYLFRKEGQNVTLSCEQNLNHDAMYWYRQDPGQGLRLIYYSQIVNDFQKGDIAEGYSVSREKKESFPLTVTSAQKNPTAFYLCASSPRRGGEQYFGPGTRLTVT.

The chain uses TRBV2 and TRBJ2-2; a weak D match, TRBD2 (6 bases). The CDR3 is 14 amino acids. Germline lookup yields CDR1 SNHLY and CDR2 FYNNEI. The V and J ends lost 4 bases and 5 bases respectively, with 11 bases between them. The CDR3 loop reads CASSGDFWTGELFF. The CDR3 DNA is TGTGCCAGCAGTGGGGACTTCTGGACCGGGGAGCTGTTTTTT.

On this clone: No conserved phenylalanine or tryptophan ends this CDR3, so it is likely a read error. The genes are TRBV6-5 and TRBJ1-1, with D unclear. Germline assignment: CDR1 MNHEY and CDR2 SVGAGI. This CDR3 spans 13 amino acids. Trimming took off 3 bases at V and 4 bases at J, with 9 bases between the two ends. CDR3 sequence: CASSYSGGTEAFL. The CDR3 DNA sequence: TGTGCCAGCAGTTATTCCGGAGGCACTGAAGCTTTCCTT.

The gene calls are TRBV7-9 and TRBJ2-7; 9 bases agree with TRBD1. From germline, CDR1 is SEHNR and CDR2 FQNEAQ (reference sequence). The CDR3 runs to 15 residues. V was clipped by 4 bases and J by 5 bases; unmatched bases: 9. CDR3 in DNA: TGTGCCAGCAGCTCATCCGGGACAGGGAAGAACGAGCAGTACTTC. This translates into CASSSSGTGKNEQYF.

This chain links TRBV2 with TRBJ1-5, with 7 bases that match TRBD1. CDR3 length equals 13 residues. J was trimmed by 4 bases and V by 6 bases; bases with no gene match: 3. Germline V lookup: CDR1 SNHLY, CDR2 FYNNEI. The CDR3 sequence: CASRDRVNQPQHF. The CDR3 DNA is TGTGCCAGCAGAGACAGGGTGAATCAGCCCCAGCATTTT.